The source of this T cell receptor beta chain is a study of PD-1 blockade in classical Hodgkin lymphoma. Using immunoSEQ multiplex PCR, the repertoire was profiled, and TCRdb retains in-frame clones only, with some absent. The sample lists about 30,000 clones; 88% were seen once. Germline V gene sequence: CDR1 SGHTS, CDR2 YDEGEE. Trimming took off 4 bases at V and 2 bases at J, with 25 bases between the two ends. This CDR3 has 19 residues. The time point was: newly diagnosed, previously untreated cHL patient sample. Magnetic depletion of unwanted cells isolated CD4+ T cells from thawed PBMCs. What was sequenced was CD4+ T cells from blood. The clonotype originates from a human donor with classical Hodgkin lymphoma. The rearrangement links TRBV5-8 to TRBJ1-5; tentatively, D is TRBD1 (6 bases). CDR3 region: CASSPREGYYREGNQPQHF. The CDR3 region has the DNA TGTGCCAGCAGCCCGAGAGAGGGGTATTACAGGGAGGGCAATCAGCCCCAGCATTTT.